One sample yielded the 31 T cell receptor beta chains listed below, sequenced in a study of monozygotic twins with inflammatory bowel disease. TCRdb re-called the 5' RACE reads; every CDR3 protein appears as one record, without DNA. This sample's clone table lists 150,000 to 200,000 distinct CDR3 sequences. Source material: blood. Receptor source: a human donor with ulcerative colitis or Crohn's disease, or a healthy co-twin of an affected twin (not recorded which).

The J gene is TRBJ1-1, the V gene TRBV10-3; checking the TCRdb D call of TRBD1 is not possible without DNA. CDR1 is ENHRY, CDR2 SYGVKD, per germline. The CDR3 totals 13 residues. The CDR3 sequence: CAISGQGASEAFF.

This chain uses TRBV6-4 with TRBJ2-1. The V gene's germline CDR1 is MRHNA and CDR2 SNTAGT. This CDR3 contains 16 residues. CDR3: CASNNRASLPNNEQFF.

J is TRBJ1-1 and V is TRBV4-3. This CDR3 spans 17 amino acids. Per the germline V gene, CDR1 is LGHNA and CDR2 is YSLEER. The CDR3 loop is CASSQGLTNAENTEAFF.

The rearrangement joins TRBV24-1 to TRBJ1-2. Germline V gene data show CDR1 as KGHDR and CDR2 as SFDVKD. This CDR3 has 14 residues. CDR3 residues: CATSDFQSGYGYTF.

This chain connects TRBV4-3 to TRBJ2-7. Per germline, CDR1 LGHNA and CDR2 YSLEER. The CDR3 runs to 14 residues. The CDR3 region is CASSQDLAGGEQYF.

J is TRBJ1-2 and V is TRBV20-1. CDR1 is DFQATT, CDR2 SNEGSKA, per germline (reference sequence). This CDR3 region has 14 residues. The chain's CDR3 is CSARDGDWKFGYTF.

The chain is built from TRBV2 and TRBJ2-2; TCRdb returns TRBD2, unconfirmable since there is no DNA. Germline-derived CDR1 and CDR2 are SNHLY and FYNNEI. The CDR3 is made up of 14 amino acids. CDR3 loop: CASTGGLNTGELFF.

The chain couples TRBV10-3 to TRBJ1-4; the TRBD1 assignment by TCRdb is unverifiable without DNA. CDR1 is ENHRY and CDR2 is SYGVKD in the germline V gene. The CDR3 contains 18 residues. Here the CDR3 reads CAISESDRGFATNEKLFF.

This CDR3 reads CSARALAGDPDTQYF. This chain joins TRBV20-1 and TRBJ2-3; lacking DNA, the TRBD2 call made by TCRdb goes unchecked. Germline CDR1 is DFQATT and CDR2 is SNEGSKA (reference sequence). The CDR3 has 15 amino acids.

This chain connects TRBV7-9 to TRBJ1-1; the TCRdb D gene call, TRBD1, has no DNA to confirm it. The CDR3 length is 16 residues. Germline loops: CDR1 SEHNR, CDR2 FQNEAQ (reference sequence). CDR3 residues: CASSLRQGTLNTEAFF.

The chain is built from TRBV10-3 and TRBJ2-7. In germline, CDR1 is ENHRY, CDR2 SYGVKD. The CDR3 loop spans 12 amino acids. CDR3 residues: CAISVGSYEQYF.

This rearrangement joins TRBV7-2 to TRBJ1-5. This CDR3 has 12 amino acids. Looked up from germline, CDR1 is SGHTA and CDR2 is FQGNSA. CDR3 sequence: CASREGNQPQHF.

J is TRBJ1-5 and V is TRBV19. Germline CDR1 and CDR2: LNHDA and SQIVND (reference sequence). CDR3 length: 13 amino acids. CDR3: CASSRRFNQPQHF.

The chain recombines TRBV7-3 with TRBJ2-5; TCRdb's assignment of TRBD1 cannot be checked, as there is no DNA. Germline V lookup: CDR1 SGHTA, CDR2 FQGTGA. CDR3 size: 16 residues. This CDR3 is CASSLTGRRGAETQYF.

This chain uses TRBV30 with TRBJ2-2; absent DNA, TCRdb's TRBD2 call cannot be checked. The CDR3 is 14 amino acids. Per germline, CDR1 GTSNPN and CDR2 SVGIG (reference sequence). The CDR3 protein is CAWRSGRGTGELFF.

The genes are TRBV5-1 and TRBJ2-7. Germline CDR1 is SGHRS and CDR2 is YFSETQ. There are 16 residues in the CDR3. CDR3 sequence: CASSLEPAGGAYEQYF.

The chain links TRBV6-5 to TRBJ1-2. The germline V gene encodes CDR1 MNHEY and CDR2 SVGAGI. The CDR3 length is 12 residues. The CDR3 sequence is CASSSRSYGYTF.

The chain uses TRBV20-1 and TRBJ2-4; TCRdb gives TRBD2 as the D gene, but with no DNA this cannot be confirmed. This CDR3 has 14 residues. Germline loops: CDR1 DFQATT, CDR2 SNEGSKA (reference sequence). This CDR3 reads CSASTGRGKNIQYF.

The chain employs TRBV7-3 and TRBJ2-1. The CDR3 is 13 amino acids. Germline V gene data show CDR1 as SGHTA and CDR2 as FQGTGA. CDR3 in amino acids: CASSSNRNNEQFF.

The chain is built from TRBV20-1 and TRBJ1-5; TCRdb names TRBD1, which stays unverified in the absence of DNA. Per the germline V gene, CDR1 is DFQATT and CDR2 is SNEGSKA (reference sequence). The CDR3 length is 12 residues. The CDR3 protein is CSVWGQGQPQHF.

The chain employs TRBV28 and TRBJ2-2; the TCRdb call, TRBD1, lacks DNA for checking. Germline-derived CDR1 and CDR2 are MDHEN and SYDVKM. This CDR3 comprises 15 residues. The CDR3 sequence: CASSLQGSNTGELFF. Drawing the rest from reference TRBV28 and TRBJ2-2, the complete variable domain is DVKVTQSSRYLVKRTGEKVFLECVQDMDHENMFWYRQDPGLGLRLIYFSYDVKMKEKGDIPEGYSVSREKKERFSLILESASTNQTSMYLCASSLQGSNTGELFFGEGSRLTVL.

This chain connects TRBV5-6 to TRBJ2-5; the D call of TRBD1 rests on TCRdb alone, since no DNA is present to check it. CDR1 is SGHDT, CDR2 YYEEEE, per germline. This CDR3 comprises 14 residues. This CDR3 is CASIYRQGRETQYF.

The V gene is TRBV29-1, the J gene TRBJ1-1. The germline V gene encodes CDR1 SQVTM and CDR2 ANQGSEA. The CDR3 runs to 12 residues. The CDR3: CSVAYRNTEAFF.

The V call is TRBV2, the J call TRBJ2-7; TCRdb's D gene call, TRBD2, goes unchecked for lack of DNA. The length of the CDR3 is 12 residues. The germline V gene encodes CDR1 SNHLY and CDR2 FYNNEI. CDR3 in amino acids: CTRTSGGGEQYF.

The genes are TRBV7-2 and TRBJ2-3; without DNA, the TCRdb call of TRBD1 cannot be checked. The CDR3 runs 17 residues. Germline V gives CDR1 SGHTA, CDR2 FQGNSA. The CDR3 reads CASSLAQAGGGLDTQYF.

The chain has TRBV20-1 and TRBJ1-5; checking the TCRdb D call of TRBD1 is not possible without DNA. The germline CDR1 and CDR2 sequences are DFQATT and SNEGSKA (reference sequence). This CDR3 spans 17 amino acids. The CDR3 region is CRTSRDMFGLSNQPQHF.

The V call is TRBV7-9, the J call TRBJ2-7; TCRdb lists TRBD1, though no DNA is available to test this call. Germline loops: CDR1 SEHNR, CDR2 FQNEAQ (reference sequence). This CDR3 is 13 amino acids long. This CDR3 is CASSSGQDYEQYF.

The CDR3 loop is CSASGATGVTESDTQYF. The chain joins TRBV20-1 to TRBJ2-3; the TRBD1 assignment by TCRdb is unverifiable without DNA. Germline-derived CDR1 and CDR2 are DFQATT and SNEGSKA (reference sequence). The CDR3 length is 17 residues.

The genes are TRBV7-6 and TRBJ2-7. CDR3 length equals 16 residues. Germline V gives CDR1 SGHVS, CDR2 FNYEAQ. This chain's CDR3 is CASSPQSGLSPYEQYF.

The chain has TRBV5-6 and TRBJ1-2; TCRdb's D call of TRBD1 is untestable without DNA. The CDR3 is 13 residues long. Germline assignment: CDR1 SGHDT and CDR2 YYEEEE. The CDR3 loop reads CASSKGQDYGYTF.

The genes are TRBV7-9 and TRBJ2-1; TCRdb selects TRBD1, and the lack of DNA leaves this call unchecked. The CDR3 contains 12 residues. CDR1 is SEHNR, CDR2 FQNEAQ, per germline (reference sequence). CDR3 in amino acids: CASKGTATKQFF. Drawing the rest from reference TRBV7-9 and TRBJ2-1, the complete variable domain is DTGVSQNPRHKITKRGQNVTFRCDPISEHNRLYWYRQTLGQGPEFLTYFQNEAQLEKSRLLSDRFSAERPKGSFSTLEIQRTEQGDSAMYLCASKGTATKQFFGPGTRLTVL.